The clone carrying this T cell receptor (beta chain) was picked up one time. Antigen: not known. This entry comes from a study of T cell responses to AZD1222 COVID-19 vaccine. Overall study findings and caveats: Among vaccine-associated CD4 TCRs, coverage spanned spike, with dominance at 160-218 and 743-854. Spike-specific TCR depth and breadth grew after two AZD1222 doses.

Here immunoSEQ multiplex PCR was the method, and the copy in TCRdb shows in-frame clones only, minus some. The sample carries roughly 140,000 clones, about 91% recorded once. CDR3 length: 15 amino acids. Germline values: CDR1 SGHVS, CDR2 FNYEAQ. The J segment lost 6 bases and the V segment lost 5 bases, leaving 9 bases of the junction unmatched. The chain carries TRBV7-6 and TRBJ2-1, with 8 nucleotides matching TRBD2. The TCR was taken from an adult in good health. The specimen comprised peripheral blood, sampled on day 0 of AZD1222 vaccination. The CDR3 sequence: CASSRLAGIVNEQFF. The CDR3 bases are TGTGCCAGCAGCAGGCTAGCGGGTATAGTCAATGAGCAGTTCTTC.